Listed below are T cell receptor beta chains from one sample, sequenced in a study of cytomegalovirus exposure and HLA in healthy donors. Clones were sequenced by immunoSEQ multiplex PCR, and TCRdb holds only the in-frame ones, with some missing. Of about 130,000 clones listed, about nine tenths are singletons. Sequenced: PBMCs. The receptor set was obtained from a woman aged 25-40 years in good health and CMV-seropositive. CDR3s include the opening cysteine and the closing phenylalanine or tryptophan. Each record gives: V gene, J gene, CDR3 protein.

v_gene: TRBV6-5; j_gene: TRBJ2-5; CDR3aa: CASSYSRVSGQETQYF
v_gene: TRBV18; j_gene: TRBJ2-2; CDR3aa: CASSPYQGGENTGELFF
v_gene: TRBV19; j_gene: TRBJ1-6; CDR3aa: CASSIGGMGSPLHF
v_gene: TRBV9; j_gene: TRBJ2-1; CDR3aa: CASSVRQYNEQFF
v_gene: TRBV2; j_gene: TRBJ1-2; CDR3aa: CASRTGAGNYGYTF
v_gene: TRBV27; j_gene: TRBJ2-3; CDR3aa: CASSLSARREGDTQYF
v_gene: TRBV7-6; j_gene: TRBJ2-1; CDR3aa: CASSLIAGEYNEQFF
v_gene: TRBV19; j_gene: TRBJ1-1; CDR3aa: CASSMGGFTEAFF
v_gene: TRBV4-2; j_gene: TRBJ2-5; CDR3aa: CASSQDLTSGGLPQETQYF
v_gene: TRBV5-1; j_gene: TRBJ1-5; CDR3aa: CASSPATQPQHF
v_gene: TRBV5-1; j_gene: TRBJ2-1; CDR3aa: CASSRGQEFNEQFF
v_gene: TRBV28; j_gene: TRBJ2-5; CDR3aa: CGSSTRSRAQYF
v_gene: TRBV5-1; j_gene: TRBJ1-4; CDR3aa: CASSLGQVSEKLFF
v_gene: TRBV15; j_gene: TRBJ1-5; CDR3aa: CATSPRRATDSNQPQHF
v_gene: TRBV29-1; j_gene: TRBJ2-1; CDR3aa: CSVGTGWDEQFF
v_gene: TRBV9; j_gene: TRBJ2-7; CDR3aa: CASSRGQGDEQYF
v_gene: TRBV5-1; j_gene: TRBJ1-4; CDR3aa: CASSLNRQGAVEKLFF
v_gene: TRBV19; j_gene: TRBJ1-2; CDR3aa: CASGGNGYTF
v_gene: TRBV5-1; j_gene: TRBJ2-1; CDR3aa: CASRLPGDEQFF
v_gene: TRBV28; j_gene: TRBJ2-7; CDR3aa: CASTPRGSPYEQYF
v_gene: TRBV21-1; j_gene: TRBJ2-7; CDR3aa: CASSTQTGTSGLYEQYF
v_gene: TRBV9; j_gene: TRBJ1-1; CDR3aa: CASSVDRNTEAFF
v_gene: TRBV4-1; j_gene: TRBJ1-2; CDR3aa: CASSRLLDRVYGYTF
v_gene: TRBV28; j_gene: TRBJ1-3; CDR3aa: CASSYPSQANTIYF
v_gene: TRBV19; j_gene: TRBJ2-3; CDR3aa: CASRQGNTDTQYF
v_gene: TRBV6-6; j_gene: TRBJ2-1; CDR3aa: CASTGASGSYNEQFF
v_gene: TRBV2; j_gene: TRBJ1-5; CDR3aa: CASRGDMNQPQHF
v_gene: TRBV5-4; j_gene: TRBJ1-2; CDR3aa: CATTTGFVNYGYTF
v_gene: TRBV5-1; j_gene: TRBJ2-7; CDR3aa: CASSLGRETYEQYF
v_gene: TRBV7-6; j_gene: TRBJ2-7; CDR3aa: CASSPQTAEGYEQYF
v_gene: TRBV28; j_gene: TRBJ2-5; CDR3aa: CASTTGGEGQETQYF
v_gene: TRBV28; j_gene: TRBJ1-1; CDR3aa: CASSRARFNTEAFF
v_gene: TRBV10-2; j_gene: TRBJ1-2; CDR3aa: CASTRTGDYGYTF
v_gene: TRBV5-5; j_gene: TRBJ2-7; CDR3aa: CASSPLLGRHSYEQYF
v_gene: TRBV9; j_gene: TRBJ2-2; CDR3aa: CASSVDPAGVPGELFF
v_gene: TRBV7-9; j_gene: TRBJ2-7; CDR3aa: CASSSRVEQYF
v_gene: TRBV11-2; j_gene: TRBJ2-3; CDR3aa: CASSLRYGLAGRGTDTQYF
v_gene: TRBV4-1; j_gene: TRBJ2-5; CDR3aa: CASSQGSSGEETQYF
v_gene: TRBV4-1; j_gene: TRBJ1-1; CDR3aa: CASGGGQGSTEAFF
v_gene: TRBV28; j_gene: TRBJ1-1; CDR3aa: CASSLRVATEAFF
v_gene: TRBV29-1; j_gene: TRBJ2-2; CDR3aa: CSVLGTSRTGELFF
v_gene: TRBV5-6; j_gene: TRBJ2-1; CDR3aa: CASSYGQGLYNEQFF
v_gene: TRBV6-1; j_gene: TRBJ2-1; CDR3aa: CASSPTWVNEQFF
v_gene: TRBV6-1; j_gene: TRBJ2-5; CDR3aa: CASRALGGLQETQYF